A selection of T cell receptor beta chains follows, all from one sample in a study of blood T cell repertoires in COVID-19. The table came from immunoSEQ multiplex PCR; TCRdb's copy has only in-frame clones and leaves some out. Among fewer than 400,000 clones, 80% to 90% were seen once, and the ten largest hold more than 8.5%. Sequencing used PBMCs or T cells enriched from blood (not recorded which). The receptors here all came from a woman between 18 and 30 years old who had recovered from COVID-19. Each CDR3 is given with its conserved first and last residue.

j_gene: TRBJ2-1; v_gene: TRBV4-1; CDR3aa: CASSPPPGGGYNEQFF
j_gene: TRBJ1-1; v_gene: TRBV7-9; CDR3aa: CASRSGTGNTEAFF
j_gene: TRBJ1-1; v_gene: TRBV25-1; CDR3aa: CASSGGQLNTEAFF
j_gene: TRBJ2-7; v_gene: TRBV3-1/TRBV3-2; CDR3aa: CASSQNRGEQYF
j_gene: TRBJ2-1; v_gene: TRBV5-8; CDR3aa: CASGIRDLIYNEQFF
j_gene: TRBJ1-6; v_gene: TRBV4-3; CDR3aa: CASSLRTDLGSPLHF
j_gene: TRBJ2-1; v_gene: TRBV6-2/TRBV6-3; CDR3aa: CASSYSGGLEQFF
j_gene: TRBJ2-1; v_gene: TRBV11-2; CDR3aa: CASSTSRQGWEQFF
j_gene: TRBJ2-1; v_gene: TRBV19; CDR3aa: CASSIGPLENNEQFF
j_gene: TRBJ2-2; v_gene: TRBV9; CDR3aa: CASSVWAKQSGELFF
j_gene: TRBJ1-2; v_gene: TRBV2; CDR3aa: CASTVPPNYGYTF
j_gene: TRBJ1-5; v_gene: TRBV5-1; CDR3aa: CASSLNGDSTNQPQHF
j_gene: TRBJ2-7; v_gene: TRBV5-1; CDR3aa: CASSFTRDSYEQYF
j_gene: TRBJ1-1; v_gene: TRBV18; CDR3aa: CASSPQVGGTEAFF
j_gene: TRBJ1-2; v_gene: TRBV6-5; CDR3aa: CATRETGTGDGYTF
j_gene: TRBJ1-1; v_gene: TRBV18; CDR3aa: CASSPLDRGRTEAFF
j_gene: TRBJ2-1; v_gene: TRBV6-4; CDR3aa: CASSVTSYSEQFF
j_gene: TRBJ1-6; v_gene: TRBV10-3; CDR3aa: CAARSGTGKGRGSPLHF
j_gene: TRBJ1-4; v_gene: TRBV7-8; CDR3aa: CASSSTGRANEKLFF
j_gene: TRBJ1-1; v_gene: TRBV4-3; CDR3aa: CASSQRQGGRTEAFF
j_gene: TRBJ2-7; v_gene: TRBV4-1; CDR3aa: CASSPGLAGPYEQYF
j_gene: TRBJ1-1; v_gene: TRBV7-9; CDR3aa: CASSLLADTEAFF
j_gene: TRBJ2-1; v_gene: TRBV5-5; CDR3aa: CASSLFFLEPGIF
j_gene: TRBJ1-2; v_gene: TRBV5-4; CDR3aa: CASSLQGWDYGYTF
j_gene: TRBJ2-2; v_gene: TRBV12-5; CDR3aa: CASRADSNTGELFF
j_gene: TRBJ1-2; v_gene: TRBV6-1; CDR3aa: CASSDQYGYTF
j_gene: TRBJ2-1; v_gene: TRBV24-1; CDR3aa: CATSDKTSLEDLDEQFF
j_gene: TRBJ2-3; v_gene: TRBV6-5; CDR3aa: CASSIRDSGTDTQYF
j_gene: TRBJ2-1; v_gene: TRBV7-3; CDR3aa: CASSARLAGGPDEQFF
j_gene: TRBJ2-3; v_gene: TRBV6-5; CDR3aa: CASTGVAGGSDTQYF
j_gene: TRBJ2-1; v_gene: TRBV6-4; CDR3aa: CASSDSAGGYNEQFF
j_gene: TRBJ1-4; v_gene: TRBV9; CDR3aa: CASSVGQLFNEKLFF
j_gene: TRBJ1-1; v_gene: TRBV6-2/TRBV6-3; CDR3aa: CASSVRDRQNTEAFF